The T cell receptor beta chain described here comes from a study of T cells in Graves' hyperthyroidism and ophthalmopathy. Uncontrolled infection, other autoimmune disease, pregnancy or lactation disqualified patients from enrolment. Based on clinical symptoms, serum thyroxine and TRAb, thyroid ultrasound and orbital computed tomography, diagnoses were reached. Trimming removed 5 bases from V and 5 bases from J, with 6 bases in between. CDR3 length: 12 amino acids. CDR1 MGHRA and CDR2 YSYEKL come from the germline V gene. The sample holds a few counts of this clonotype. Using RNA transcripts as the source, TCR beta CDR3 regions were amplified. Initially, a first-round RT-PCR of the TCR CDR3 employed the HTBI primer set. MiXCR, applied by TCRdb to the multiplex PCR reads, yields one record per CDR3 protein. This table has a few hundred thousand distinct CDR3 sequences, 15% to 20% appearing once.

This chain joins TRBV4-1 and TRBJ2-2, with unresolved D. The clonotype comes from a man between 18 and 29 years old with Graves' ophthalmopathy. Sequences were obtained from blood. The CDR3 coding sequence is TGCGCCAGCAGCTCCGCAACCGGGGAGCTGTTTTTT. Encoded protein: CASSSATGELFF.